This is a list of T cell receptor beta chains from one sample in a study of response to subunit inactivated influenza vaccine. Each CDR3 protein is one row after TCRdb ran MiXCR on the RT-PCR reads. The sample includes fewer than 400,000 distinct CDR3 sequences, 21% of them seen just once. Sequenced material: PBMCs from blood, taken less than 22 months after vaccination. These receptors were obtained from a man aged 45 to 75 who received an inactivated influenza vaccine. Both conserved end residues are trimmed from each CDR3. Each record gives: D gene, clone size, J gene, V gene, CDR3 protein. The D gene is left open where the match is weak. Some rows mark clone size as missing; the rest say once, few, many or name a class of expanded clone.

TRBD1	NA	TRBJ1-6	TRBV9	ASSATDRNNSPLH
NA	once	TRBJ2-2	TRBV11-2	ASSAMGLRSNTGELF
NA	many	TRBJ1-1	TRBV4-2	ASSQAFVRRHGAAF
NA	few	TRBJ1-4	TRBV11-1	ASSLAGRNGISNEKLF
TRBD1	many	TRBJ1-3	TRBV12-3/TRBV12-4	ASSRGTDSGNTIY
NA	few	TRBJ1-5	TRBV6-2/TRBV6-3	ASRTLEPQH
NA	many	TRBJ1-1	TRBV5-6	ASSIPEGLAEAF
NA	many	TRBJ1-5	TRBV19	ASSIDRFPRGNQPQH
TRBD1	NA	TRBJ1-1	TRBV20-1	SARSGGWSTEAF
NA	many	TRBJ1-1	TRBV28	ASSSRHAEAF
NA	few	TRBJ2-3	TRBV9	ASSVDGGLGADTQY
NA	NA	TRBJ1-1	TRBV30	AWISRANTEAF
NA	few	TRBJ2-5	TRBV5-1	ASSFYGETQY